This T cell receptor (beta chain) was documented in a study of breast tumors, draining lymph nodes, adjacent tissues. CDR1 MGHDK and CDR2 SYGVNS come from the germline V gene. The germline V and J ends were trimmed by 1 base and 5 bases, with 17 bases remaining between them. This CDR3 has 16 residues. The lymph nodes were axillary draining lymph nodes from breast cancer patients. TCRdb fed the multiplex PCR reads into MiXCR, producing one record per CDR3 protein. The data contain about 230,000 distinct CDR3 sequences, 32% of them singletons. This TCR was recovered from a female donor with breast cancer. Some clones in this sample may be carry-over from other donors' samples. This chain uses TRBV25-1 with TRBJ2-5; either TRBD1 or TRBD2 may fit D (6 bases each). The sample comprised axillary lymph node tissue. As DNA, the CDR3 is TGTGCCAGCAGTGAATTCAGGAGGGGGAGACTCGAGACCCAGTACTTC. Protein: CASSEFRRGRLETQYF.